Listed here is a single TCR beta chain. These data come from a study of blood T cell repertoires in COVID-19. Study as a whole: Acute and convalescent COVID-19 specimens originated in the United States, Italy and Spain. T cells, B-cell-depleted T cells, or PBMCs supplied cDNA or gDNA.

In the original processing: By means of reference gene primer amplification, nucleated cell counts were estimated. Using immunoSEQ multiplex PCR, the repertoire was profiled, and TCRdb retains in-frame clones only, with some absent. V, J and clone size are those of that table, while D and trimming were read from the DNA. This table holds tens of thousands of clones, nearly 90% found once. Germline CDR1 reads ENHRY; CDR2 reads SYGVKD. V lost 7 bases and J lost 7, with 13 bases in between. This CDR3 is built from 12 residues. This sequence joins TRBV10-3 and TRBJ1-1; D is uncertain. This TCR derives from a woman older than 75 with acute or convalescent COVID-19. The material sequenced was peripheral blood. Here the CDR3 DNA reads TGTGCCATCAACGAGGGAGCTAGTGAAGCTTTCTTT. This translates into CAINEGASEAFF.